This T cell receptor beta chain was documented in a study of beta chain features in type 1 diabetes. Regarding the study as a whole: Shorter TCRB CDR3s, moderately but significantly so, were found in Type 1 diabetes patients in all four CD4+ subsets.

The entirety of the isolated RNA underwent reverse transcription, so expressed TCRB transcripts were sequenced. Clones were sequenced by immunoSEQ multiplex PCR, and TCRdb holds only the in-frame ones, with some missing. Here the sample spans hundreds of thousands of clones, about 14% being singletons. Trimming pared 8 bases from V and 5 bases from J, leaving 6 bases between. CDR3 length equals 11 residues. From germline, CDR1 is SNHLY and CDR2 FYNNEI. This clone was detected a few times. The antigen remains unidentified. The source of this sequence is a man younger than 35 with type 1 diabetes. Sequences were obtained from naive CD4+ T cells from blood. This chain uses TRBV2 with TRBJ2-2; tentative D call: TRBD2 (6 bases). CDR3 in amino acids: CASGRTGELFF. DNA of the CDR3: TGTGCCAGCGGGAGGACCGGGGAGCTGTTTTTT.